Below are 27 T cell receptor beta chains sequenced from a single sample in a study of blood T cell repertoires in COVID-19. Sequenced by immunoSEQ multiplex PCR; TCRdb stores in-frame clones only, minus some. The table includes 95,000 to 150,000 clones, around 90% detected once. Material: peripheral blood. The receptors were gathered from an older woman with COVID-19, enrolled during active disease.

The chain carries TRBV5-5 and TRBJ1-2; D may be TRBD1 (6 bases). Germline CDR1 and CDR2: SGHKS and YYEKEE (reference sequence). The CDR3 covers 14 residues. Trimming took off 6 bases at V and 4 bases at J, with 16 bases between the two ends. The CDR3 bases are TGTGCCAGCACCCTGGGCAGGGGCACCTATGGCTACACCTTC. It codes for CASTLGRGTYGYTF.

This clone was seen a single time. The V call is TRBV18, the J call TRBJ1-6; TRBD1 aligns across 11 bases. Germline CDR1 KGHSH, CDR2 LQKENI. The CDR3 consists of 14 residues. J lost 9 bases, V lost 3 bases, and 1 base had no gene match. CDR3 in amino acids: CASSPGQGVSPLHF. For the CDR3, the DNA is TGTGCCAGCTCACCGGGACAGGGGGTTTCACCCCTCCACTTT.

V and J are TRBV6-5 and TRBJ2-2; D perhaps matches TRBD2 (6 bases). The germline V gene has CDR1 MNHEY and CDR2 SVGAGI. This CDR3 region has 14 residues. With 6 bases removed from V and 3 bases from J, the gap between germline ends came to 11 bases. This chain's CDR3 is CASREGRYTGELFF. The CDR3, as DNA: TGTGCCAGCAGGGAGGGACGGTACACCGGGGAGCTGTTTTTT.

This chain joins TRBV29-1 and TRBJ2-7; TRBD1 aligns across 7 bases. V shed 7 bases and J 2 bases; nucleotides not matched to a gene: 11. This CDR3 contains 14 residues. Germline V gene lookup returns CDR1 SQVTM and CDR2 ANQGSEA. Here the CDR3 DNA reads TGCAGCGCCAGACCGGGACAGAATACCTACGAGCAGTACTTC. Its translation: CSARPGQNTYEQYF.

This chain links TRBV5-6 with TRBJ1-4; 8 bases match TRBD1. CDR3 length: 16 amino acids. Trimming removed 1 base from V and 7 bases from J; junction bases left unmatched: 9. Germline CDR1 and CDR2: SGHDT and YYEEEE. CDR3 in amino acids: CASSLWTGRWVEKLFF. CDR3 DNA sequence: TGTGCCAGCAGCTTGTGGACAGGGAGGTGGGTTGAAAAACTGTTTTTT.

This clone was detected only once. The V and J genes are TRBV20-1 and TRBJ1-2; D ambiguous. CDR3 length: 12 amino acids. V dropped 3 bases and J dropped 0 bases, with 5 bases sitting between them. Germline-derived CDR1 and CDR2 are DFQATT and SNEGSKA (reference sequence). CDR3 residues: CSASPANYGYTF. The CDR3 region has the DNA TGCAGTGCTAGTCCCGCTAACTATGGCTACACCTTC.

This sequence joins TRBV4-1 and TRBJ1-2; D unresolved. Germline assignment: CDR1 MGHRA and CDR2 YSYEKL. The CDR3 is 15 residues long. Trimming cost V 3 bases and J 1 base, with 12 bases left between them. The CDR3 nucleotides are TGCGCCAGCAGCCATCAAGGTTACAGTAACTATGGCTACACCTTC. It encodes CASSHQGYSNYGYTF.

This clone has a single count. The CDR3 protein is CASSRGLQRAQGASTFF. The CDR3 DNA follows: TGTGCCAGCAGCAGAGGACTACAACGGGCCCAGGGCGCTTCCACGTTCTTC. V is TRBV11-2 and J is TRBJ2-1; TRBD2 might be the D (6 bases). V was pared by 5 bases and J by 15 bases, with 32 bases between. Germline V CDR1 and CDR2: SGHAT, FQNNGV. There are 17 residues in the CDR3. Using reference TRBV11-2 and TRBJ2-1 for the parts outside the CDR3, the full variable domain is EAGVAQSPRYKIIEKRQSVAFWCNPISGHATLYWYQQILGQGPKLLIQFQNNGVVDDSQLPKDRFSAERLKGVDSTLKIQPAKLEDSAVYLCASSRGLQRAQGASTFFGPGTRLTVL.

This chain links TRBV5-4 with TRBJ1-1, with D possibly matching TRBD1 (5 bases). V was shortened by 2 bases and J by 6 bases, with 11 bases between the two germline ends. CDR1 is SGHNT and CDR2 is YYREEE in the germline V gene (reference sequence). The length of the CDR3 is 13 residues. The CDR3 reads CASSFGGVAEAFF. The CDR3 DNA reads TGTGCCAGCAGCTTCGGGGGGGTTGCTGAAGCTTTCTTT. The variable domain in full, with the rest retrieved from reference TRBV5-4 and TRBJ1-1, is ETGVTQSPTHLIKTRGQQVTLRCSSQSGHNTVSWYQQALGQGPQFIFQYYREEENGRGNFPPRFSGLQFPNYSSELNVNALELDDSALYLCASSFGGVAEAFFGQGTRLTVV.

CDR3 DNA: TGTGCCAGCAGTTTCTACAGGGATCCTGGAAACACCATATATTTT. Protein product: CASSFYRDPGNTIYF. The chain employs TRBV28 and TRBJ1-3; a weak D match, TRBD1 (6 bases). CDR3 length equals 15 residues. Germline lookup yields CDR1 MDHEN and CDR2 SYDVKM. V was shortened by 3 bases and J by 2 bases, with 11 bases between the two germline ends.

The CDR3 bases are TGTGCCAGCAGCCAAGATCCGGGACAGGGAAACTATGGCTACACCTTC. As protein: CASSQDPGQGNYGYTF. The chain couples TRBV7-9 to TRBJ1-2; 9 positions agree with TRBD1. This CDR3 region has 16 residues. From germline, CDR1 is SEHNR and CDR2 FQNEAQ (reference sequence). Losses at the gene ends were 5 bases for V and 2 bases for J; bases not matched to a gene: 9. Looking up the rest from reference TRBV7-9 and TRBJ1-2 gives the full variable domain: DTGVSQNPRHKITKRGQNVTFRCDPISEHNRLYWYRQTLGQGPEFLTYFQNEAQLEKSRLLSDRFSAERPKGSFSTLEIQRTEQGDSAMYLCASSQDPGQGNYGYTFGSGTRLTVV.

The rearrangement links TRBV5-1 to TRBJ1-4; tentatively, D is TRBD1 (5 bases). CDR3 size: 15 residues. Germline V gene data show CDR1 as SGHRS and CDR2 as YFSETQ. The V end lost 4 bases, the J end lost 8 bases, and 18 bases lay between the germline ends. The CDR3 DNA reads TGCGCCAGCAGCCCCGGAGGGGAGGGAGGAGAAAAACTGTTTTTT. It yields the protein CASSPGGEGGEKLFF.

The CDR3 loop is CASSLALQGETYQETQYF. The CDR3 bases are TGCGCCAGCAGCCTGGCGTTGCAGGGGGAAACGTACCAAGAGACCCAGTACTTC. The chain uses TRBV5-1 and TRBJ2-5; 7 nucleotides match TRBD1. V lost 4 bases, J lost 0 bases, and 15 bases stayed unmatched. CDR1 is SGHRS and CDR2 is YFSETQ in the germline V gene. The CDR3 has 18 amino acids. Based on the CDR3 plus reference TRBV5-1 and TRBJ2-5, the full variable domain is KAGVTQTPRYLIKTRGQQVTLSCSPISGHRSVSWYQQTPGQGLQFLFEYFSETQRNKGNFPGRFSGRQFSNSRSEMNVSTLELGDSALYLCASSLALQGETYQETQYFGPGTRLLVL.

The chain links TRBV3-1 (or the pseudogene TRBV3-2) to TRBJ2-6, with D tentatively TRBD1 (5 bases). CDR1 is LGHDT, CDR2 YNNKEL, per germline (reference sequence). The CDR3 has 19 amino acids. Trimming cost V 0 bases and J 0 bases, with 15 bases left between them. Written as DNA, the CDR3 is TGTGCCAGCAGCCAAGACCGAGGTAGGGGCTACTCTGGGGCCAACGTCCTGACTTTC. Its translation is CASSQDRGRGYSGANVLTF.

The J gene is TRBJ1-6, the V gene TRBV4-1, with 10 bases lining up with TRBD1. The CDR3 runs 14 residues. With 5 bases clipped from V and 9 bases from J, the junction kept 4 bases outside the gene matches. Germline CDR1 reads MGHRA; CDR2 reads YSYEKL. The CDR3 sequence is CASSAGTGVSPLHF. CDR3 DNA: TGCGCCAGCAGCGCAGGGACAGGGGTTTCACCCCTCCACTTT.

V and J are TRBV29-1 and TRBJ2-7; TRBD2 aligns across 8 bases. The germline CDR1 and CDR2 sequences are SQVTM and ANQGSEA. The ends lost 2 bases at V and 4 bases at J; junction bases unmatched: 10. The CDR3 runs 15 residues. The CDR3 coding sequence is TGCAGCGTTGAAATTATACGGGGGGGAAGTTACGAGCAGTACTTC. This sequence encodes CSVEIIRGGSYEQYF.

The rearrangement uses TRBV5-1 and TRBJ2-7, with 10 bases aligning to TRBD1. With 3 bases clipped from V and 7 bases from J, the junction kept 10 bases outside the gene matches. This CDR3 has 15 amino acids. In germline, CDR1 is SGHRS, CDR2 YFSETQ. The CDR3 DNA follows: TGCGCCAGCAGCTCCGGGACAGGGGACCTCTTGGAGCAGTACTTC. Its translation: CASSSGTGDLLEQYF.

The chain joins TRBV20-1 to TRBJ1-1; D unresolved. The germline V and J ends were trimmed by 5 bases and 5 bases, with 9 bases remaining between them. The CDR3 contains 11 residues. In germline, CDR1 is DFQATT, CDR2 SNEGSKA (reference sequence). The CDR3: CSAPLLTEAFF. The CDR3 DNA reads TGCAGTGCTCCTCTTCTGACTGAAGCTTTCTTT.

The rearrangement uses TRBV10-3 and TRBJ1-2, with a weak D call TRBD1 (5 bases). Deletions cut 8 bases from V and 6 bases from J, with 19 bases between. This CDR3 spans 14 amino acids. The germline V gene encodes CDR1 ENHRY and CDR2 SYGVKD. Written as DNA, the CDR3 is TGTGCCATCGGGGCGGTGGGGCAGGTTAATGGCTACACCTTC. Protein sequence: CAIGAVGQVNGYTF.

The chain couples TRBV2 to TRBJ2-1; TRBD1 matches at 7 bases. Trimming removed 5 bases from V and 8 bases from J; junction bases left unmatched: 15. This CDR3 has 16 residues. Germline V gives CDR1 SNHLY, CDR2 FYNNEI. The CDR3 sequence is CASSFGRPRQGDEQFF. CDR3 nucleotide sequence: TGTGCCAGCAGTTTTGGCCGCCCACGACAGGGAGATGAGCAGTTCTTC.

Here the CDR3 reads CASSPGQVPATNEKLFF. The CDR3 nucleotides read TGTGCCAGCTCACCAGGCCAGGTACCTGCAACTAATGAAAAACTGTTTTTT. This chain connects TRBV18 to TRBJ1-4; D ambiguous. CDR3 size: 17 residues. The ends were cut back, 2 bases at V and 0 bases at J, with 13 bases in the middle. Germline loops: CDR1 KGHSH, CDR2 LQKENI.

The V gene is TRBV27, the J gene TRBJ2-1; TRBD1 aligns across 11 bases. The CDR3 is made up of 12 amino acids. With V trimmed by 6 bases and J by 11 bases, 3 bases remained unmatched. Germline V gives CDR1 MNHEY, CDR2 SMNVEV (reference sequence). The CDR3 is CASRRTGGQQFF. The DNA of the CDR3 is TGTGCCAGCAGGCGGACAGGGGGCCAGCAGTTCTTC.

The chain uses TRBV15 and TRBJ2-7; 11 bases map to TRBD1. Germline V gene lookup returns CDR1 LNHNV and CDR2 YYDKDF (reference sequence). Trimming took 5 bases from V and 3 from J; bases not matched to a gene: 6. The CDR3 covers 15 residues. The CDR3 here is CATSLGQGDFYEQYF. In DNA, the CDR3 is TGTGCCACCAGCCTGGGACAGGGGGATTTCTACGAGCAGTACTTC.

About this clone: A read error may produce the germline difference seen at one junction end. This chain joins TRBV19 and TRBJ2-1; D call uncertain. The germline CDR1 and CDR2 sequences are LNHDA and SQIVND (reference sequence). There are 11 residues in the CDR3. The CDR3 sequence: CASSMAGRRIF. The CDR3 DNA sequence: TGTGCCAGTAGTATGGCTGGTCGGCGGATCTTC.

This clone was found a few times. The rearrangement links TRBV5-5 to TRBJ1-5, with a possible D match to TRBD1 (6 bases). The CDR3 consists of 17 residues. V was cut by 5 bases and J by 0 bases, with 18 bases left in between. The germline gives CDR1 SGHKS, CDR2 YYEKEE (reference sequence). The CDR3, as DNA: TGTGCCAGCAGTAACTCCGGGACACGTAATAGCAATCAGCCCCAGCATTTT. It specifies CASSNSGTRNSNQPQHF.

The rearrangement links TRBV6-5 to TRBJ1-1, with TRBD1 matching over 10 bases. V was clipped by 6 bases and J by 6 bases; unmatched bases: 7. CDR3 length: 14 residues. CDR1 is MNHEY and CDR2 is SVGAGI in the germline V gene. The CDR3 here is CASSDGDRGPEAFF. The CDR3, as DNA: TGTGCCAGCAGCGACGGAGACAGGGGGCCTGAAGCTTTCTTT.

The J gene is TRBJ1-6, the V gene TRBV7-2; 10 positions match TRBD1. With 5 bases clipped from V and 5 bases from J, the junction kept 3 bases outside the gene matches. This CDR3 comprises 15 residues. The germline CDR1 and CDR2 sequences are SGHTA and FQGNSA. CDR3 nucleotide sequence: TGTGCCAGCAGCCGGGACAGGGGCAATAATTCACCCCTCCACTTT. Translating gives CASSRDRGNNSPLHF.